The T cell receptor (beta chain) described here comes from a study of shared clonotypes between healthy human individuals. About the research overall: A couple of women and a few men aged 18 to 49 served as donors.

The method was immunoSEQ multiplex PCR; TCRdb's version includes in-frame clones alone and lacks a portion of them. The sample records 900,000 to 1,200,000 clones, around three quarters being singletons. Study observations and caveats: Clonotypes that were shared across a handful of donors made up roughly 5% of naive CD4 clonotypes. Measured sharing among donors was expected to vary with sequencing depth.

Comment on this clone: Its antigen is as yet unknown.

The V gene's germline CDR1 is SNHLY and CDR2 FYNNEI. Trimming stripped 4 bases from V and 3 bases from J, with 7 bases between. This CDR3 is built from 13 residues. The sequenced sample was memory CD4+ T cells from PBMCs. Subset described: CD45RA-negative fraction. This sequence was found in a man aged 18 to 35 in good health. Some clones in this sample may be carry-over from other donors' samples. The chain is built from TRBV2 and TRBJ1-5; no clear D. The CDR3: CASSATHNQPQHF. The CDR3 DNA reads TGTGCCAGCAGTGCGACGCACAATCAGCCCCAGCATTTT.